The T cell receptor (beta chain) described here comes from a study of OX40 agonist ivuxolimab in advanced cancers. About the study: Dose-escalation patients had hepatocellular carcinoma, melanoma, renal cell or head and neck cancer.

Peripheral blood came from all dose cohorts at three timepoints. V was shortened by 2 bases and J by 4 bases, with 11 bases between the two germline ends. This CDR3 spans 14 amino acids. Sequenced by immunoSEQ multiplex PCR; TCRdb stores in-frame clones only, minus some. Here the sample spans 85,000 to 90,000 clones, roughly 92% being singletons. The clonotype was recovered from an adult with an advanced solid tumor such as melanoma, head and neck, liver or kidney cancer. Specimen: CD4+ or CD8+ T cells sorted from blood, collected in a trial of the OX40 agonist ivuxolimab. This sequence joins TRBV23-1 and TRBJ2-5, with D tentatively TRBD2 (6 bases). TRBV23-1 carries the ORF label, with uncertain function. CDR3 loop: CASSQPGTPETQYF. In DNA form, the CDR3 reads TGCGCCAGCAGTCAACCCGGGACTCCAGAGACCCAGTACTTC.